Below, 4 T cell receptor beta chains from the same sample are listed, as sequenced in a study of T-cell reconstitution after alpha-beta-depleted transplantation in children. Unique molecular identifiers were used to barcode this TCRbeta library. TCRdb recomputed calls from the PCR reads with MiXCR, one row per CDR3 protein. The table has about 980,000 distinct CDR3 sequences, about 31% seen once. The material sequenced was PBMCs, mostly from graft donor cells, taken 360 days after TCRalphabeta/CD19-depleted stem cell transplant. The origin of the receptors is a boy less than two years old who had a stem cell transplant for SCID, so the T cells may come from the graft donor.

This clonotype was found many times. The V and J genes are TRBV29-1 and TRBJ2-1; 8 nucleotides align to TRBD2. J lost 4 bases, V lost 4 bases, and 6 bases had no gene match. Germline lookup yields CDR1 SQVTM and CDR2 ANQGSEA. The length of the CDR3 is 14 residues. Here the CDR3 reads CSVVGAGEYNEQFF. CDR3 nucleotide sequence: TGCAGCGTTGTAGGAGCGGGGGAATACAATGAGCAGTTCTTC.

This clonotype turned up a few times. The chain couples TRBV15 to TRBJ1-1; unclear D gene. Trimming took 2 bases from V and 0 from J, leaving 7 bases between them. The CDR3 has 14 residues. Germline V gene sequence: CDR1 LNHNV, CDR2 YYDKDF (reference sequence). The CDR3 loop reads CATSRQPLNTEAFF. CDR3 bases: TGTGCCACCAGCAGACAGCCATTGAACACTGAAGCTTTCTTT.

The sample holds a few counts of this clonotype. This chain uses TRBV10-3 with TRBJ2-5; tentative D call: TRBD1 (5 bases). V was cut by 0 bases and J by 1 base, with 6 bases left in between. Germline V gene sequence: CDR1 ENHRY, CDR2 SYGVKD. The CDR3 is 14 amino acids. The CDR3 protein is CAISESDSQETQYF. As DNA, the CDR3 is TGTGCCATCAGTGAGTCCGACAGCCAAGAGACCCAGTACTTC.

This clonotype was seen more than once but under ten times. The chain carries TRBV7-2 and TRBJ1-1, with TRBD1 as a possible D gene (6 bases). Germline assignment: CDR1 SGHTA and CDR2 FQGNSA. The CDR3 sequence is 16 residues long. V gave up 1 base and J gave up 0 bases, with 12 bases separating them. The DNA for the CDR3 is TGTGCCAGCAGCTTAGGGCGGGGGCCCATGAACACTGAAGCTTTCTTT. Its translation: CASSLGRGPMNTEAFF. Full variable domain (outside the CDR3, taken from reference TRBV7-2 and TRBJ1-1): GAGVSQSPSNKVTEKGKDVELRCDPISGHTALYWYRQSLGQGLEFLIYFQGNSAPDKSGLPSDRFSAERTGGSVSTLTIQRTQQEDSAVYLCASSLGRGPMNTEAFFGQGTRLTVV.